The 14 T cell receptor beta chains reported below all come from one sample, sequenced in a study of T-cell reconstitution after alpha-beta-depleted transplantation in children (dated by TCRdb to about 2016). The receptor library was made with PCR. Sequencing used an Illumina HiSeq 2500. TCR library preparation used molecular barcoding, with unique molecular identifiers applied to normalize quantification of the TCRbeta repertoire. TCRdb reprocessing: public reads trimmed at Q25 with fastp, clones called with MiXCR, in-frame beta chains kept. Records with the same CDR3 protein are collapsed into one entry carrying the most frequent genes and DNA. This sample comprises about 540,000 distinct CDR3 sequences, about 17% of them detected only once. The top ten clonotypes cover 3.3% of the sample. The material sequenced was PBMCs from the stem cell graft donor, taken from the stem cell graft. Every receptor here comes from a human donor who donated a stem cell graft to a child with acute lymphoblastic leukemia.

In this sample, this clonotype turned up a few times. V is TRBV7-9 and J is TRBJ2-7; TRBD2 matches at 7 bases. The germline V gene has CDR1 SEHNR and CDR2 FQNEAQ (reference sequence). The length of the CDR3 is 15 residues. Losses at the gene ends were 5 bases for V and 2 bases for J; bases not matched to a gene: 9. The CDR3 loop reads CASSQGLAAPYEQYF. The CDR3 DNA is TGTGCCAGCAGCCAGGGCCTAGCGGCCCCCTACGAGCAGTACTTC.

The table lists this clonotype with a few counts. The chain employs TRBV2 and TRBJ1-1; no clear D gene. There are 15 residues in the CDR3. Trimming pared 1 base from V and 1 base from J, leaving 10 bases between. Germline CDR1 SNHLY, CDR2 FYNNEI. Written as DNA, the CDR3 is TGTGCCAGCAGTGAAGTGCGGGCTAAGAACACTGAAGCTTTCTTT. Its translation: CASSEVRAKNTEAFF. The whole variable domain, filled in from reference TRBV2 and TRBJ1-1, reads EPEVTQTPSHQVTQMGQEVILRCVPISNHLYFYWYRQILGQKVEFLVSFYNNEISEKSEIFDDQFSVERPDGSNFTLKIRSTKLEDSAMYFCASSEVRAKNTEAFFGQGTRLTVV.

This clonotype turned up a few times. This rearrangement joins TRBV6-1 to TRBJ1-1, with 12 bases lining up with TRBD1. CDR1 MNHNS and CDR2 SASEGT come from the germline V gene. V shed 6 bases, J shed 11 bases, and the junction held 10 bases outside the gene matches. This CDR3 is 14 amino acids long. CDR3 in DNA: TGTGCCAGCAGGGTGGGACAGGGGGCTCGGGAGGCTTTCTTT. Residues: CASRVGQGAREAFF.

V is TRBV10-1 and J is TRBJ2-3; 9 bases fit TRBD2. CDR1 is WNHNN, CDR2 SYGVQD, per germline (reference sequence). The CDR3 loop spans 15 amino acids. With 3 bases clipped from V and 2 bases from J, the junction kept 3 bases outside the gene matches. The CDR3 bases are TGCGCCAGCAGTGAAGGCGGGAGGGCCACAGATACGCAGTATTTT. Protein: CASSEGGRATDTQYF.

The rearrangement joins TRBV4-1 to TRBJ1-2, with D possibly matching TRBD1 (6 bases). CDR1 MGHRA and CDR2 YSYEKL come from the germline V gene. Trimming took 8 bases from V and 2 from J, leaving 18 bases between them. The CDR3 runs to 15 residues. The CDR3 DNA sequence: TGCGCCAGCTCGGACAGCCAGGCCTCCAACTATGGCTACACCTTC. This sequence encodes CASSDSQASNYGYTF.

This clonotype came up a few times. The rearrangement uses TRBV15 and TRBJ2-2; D is undetermined. CDR1 and CDR2 from the germline V gene are LNHNV and YYDKDF (reference sequence). The CDR3 sequence is 15 residues long. V was pared by 1 base and J by 4 bases, with 10 bases between. In DNA, the CDR3 is TGTGCCACCAGCAGAGCCGCGAGCCCCACCGGGGAGCTGTTTTTT. This translates into CATSRAASPTGELFF.

This clonotype has just a few counts. The chain has TRBV7-3 and TRBJ2-1; 10 nucleotides agree with TRBD2. V lost 5 bases and J lost 7; bases outside the gene matches: 11. This CDR3 has 16 residues. CDR1 is SGHTA and CDR2 is FQGTGA in the germline V gene. CDR3 coding DNA: TGTGCCAGCAGCCAAACACTAAGCGGGAGGGGGAATGAGCAGTTCTTC. It encodes CASSQTLSGRGNEQFF.

This chain joins TRBV3-1 and TRBJ2-1, with 8 bases that match TRBD1. The CDR3 has 16 residues. V lost 1 base, J lost 5 bases, and 7 bases stayed unmatched. The germline gives CDR1 LGHDT, CDR2 YNNKEL (reference sequence). The CDR3 DNA is TGTGCCAGCAGCCAAGGGACAGGGATGGGCAACAATGAGCAGTTCTTC. Protein product: CASSQGTGMGNNEQFF.

This clonotype has only one observation. This chain uses TRBV29-1 with TRBJ2-7; D is perhaps TRBD1 or TRBD2 (5 bases each). This CDR3 contains 14 residues. Trimming shortened V by 4 bases and J by 0 bases, and 13 bases separated the two germline ends. Looked up from germline, CDR1 is SQVTM and CDR2 is ANQGSEA. The CDR3 sequence: CSVVSAGSSYEQYF. The DNA of the CDR3 is TGCAGCGTTGTGTCGGCAGGGAGCTCCTACGAGCAGTACTTC.

The chain couples TRBV7-3 to TRBJ2-3, with D hard to call. The CDR3 length is 14 residues. V was trimmed by 5 bases and J by 1 base, leaving 10 bases between them. The germline CDR1 and CDR2 sequences are SGHTA and FQGTGA. The DNA for the CDR3 is TGTGCCAGCAGCCCTTGGTCGGGCACAGATACGCAGTATTTT. It encodes CASSPWSGTDTQYF. The whole variable domain, remainder taken from reference TRBV7-3 and TRBJ2-3, is GAGVSQTPSNKVTEKGKYVELRCDPISGHTALYWYRQSLGQGPEFLIYFQGTGAADDSGLPNDRFFAVRPEGSVSTLKIQRTERGDSAVYLCASSPWSGTDTQYFGPGTRLTVL.

In this sample, this clonotype turned up many times. V is TRBV19 and J is TRBJ1-2; possible D gene TRBD1, 6 bases. CDR3 length: 12 residues. Germline loops: CDR1 LNHDA, CDR2 SQIVND (reference sequence). Trimming took 5 bases from V and 3 from J, leaving 7 bases between them. In DNA form, the CDR3 reads TGTGCCAGTAGTCGGACAGACTATGGCTACACCTTC. Translation: CASSRTDYGYTF. Based on the CDR3 plus reference TRBV19 and TRBJ1-2, the full variable domain is DGGITQSPKYLFRKEGQNVTLSCEQNLNHDAMYWYRQDPGQGLRLIYYSQIVNDFQKGDIAEGYSVSREKKESFPLTVTSAQKNPTAFYLCASSRTDYGYTFGSGTRLTVV.

V gene TRBV5-5 combines with J gene TRBJ2-1; D call uncertain. With 6 bases removed from V and 4 bases from J, the gap between germline ends came to 5 bases. The CDR3 length is 11 residues. Germline V gene data show CDR1 as SGHKS and CDR2 as YYEKEE (reference sequence). DNA for the CDR3: TGTGCCAGCAAACTTTACAATGAGCAGTTCTTC. This translates into CASKLYNEQFF.

This clonotype was recorded a few times. V is TRBV5-1 and J is TRBJ2-1; D is uncertain. The CDR3 runs to 13 residues. Germline CDR1 and CDR2: SGHRS and YFSETQ. The germline V and J ends were trimmed by 4 bases and 0 bases, with 5 bases remaining between them. CDR3 in amino acids: CASSMSSYNEQFF. Here the CDR3 DNA reads TGCGCCAGCAGCATGAGCTCCTACAATGAGCAGTTCTTC.

CDR3 DNA sequence: TGCGCCAGCAGCCAACCGACGGAGCCTTATGGCTACACCTTC. Its protein product is CASSQPTEPYGYTF. The V call is TRBV5-1, the J call TRBJ1-2, with D unclear. Germline V gives CDR1 SGHRS, CDR2 YFSETQ. Trimming took off 4 bases at V and 5 bases at J, with 15 bases between the two ends. The CDR3 is 14 amino acids.